One sample yielded the 31 T cell receptor beta chains listed below, sequenced in a study of response to subunit inactivated influenza vaccine. MiXCR was run by TCRdb on the RT-PCR reads, yielding one entry per CDR3 protein. The sample yields fewer than 700,000 distinct CDR3 sequences, under 15% seen once. The sequences come from PBMCs from blood, collected around seven weeks after vaccination. Source of these receptors: a man aged 45 to 65 who received an inactivated influenza vaccine.

V is TRBV3-1 and J is TRBJ2-1, with D maybe TRBD1 (5 bases). This CDR3 region has 16 residues. Germline V gives CDR1 LGHDT, CDR2 YNNKEL (reference sequence). V lost 6 bases and J 3 bases, leaving 18 bases between the germline ends. The CDR3: CASSPRGVRFYNEQFF. The CDR3 nucleotides read TGTGCCAGCAGTCCTAGGGGTGTCCGATTCTACAATGAGCAGTTCTTC.

This chain connects TRBV20-1 to TRBJ2-7; TRBD2 is a possible D gene (6 bases). Germline values: CDR1 DFQATT, CDR2 SNEGSKA (reference sequence). V was cut by 6 bases and J by 0 bases, with 12 bases left in between. The CDR3 runs 13 residues. The CDR3 sequence: CSARSGLSYEQYF. The CDR3, as DNA: TGCAGTGCGAGGTCGGGACTCTCCTACGAGCAGTACTTC.

The sample holds a few counts of this clonotype. This sequence joins TRBV6-2 or TRBV6-3 and TRBJ2-1; D might be TRBD2 (6 bases). Germline CDR1 is MNHEY and CDR2 is SVGEGT. The CDR3 covers 13 residues. Between the trimmed V and J ends, which lost 8 bases and 3 bases, there was a span of 11 bases. Written as DNA, the CDR3 is TGTGCCAGCCGGAGGGAAGTCTACAATGAGCAGTTCTTC. Translating gives CASRREVYNEQFF.

This clonotype was seen a few times. The chain is built from TRBV6-1 and TRBJ1-2; possibly TRBD1 for D (6 bases). The CDR3 sequence is 15 residues long. V was trimmed by 6 bases and J by 8 bases, leaving 22 bases between them. Germline V gene lookup returns CDR1 MNHNS and CDR2 SASEGT. The CDR3 reads CASRPPGGERGGYTF. CDR3 nucleotides: TGTGCCAGCAGACCCCCGGGGGGCGAACGGGGAGGCTACACCTTC.

This chain joins TRBV29-1 and TRBJ2-2; no clear D. The CDR3 runs 14 residues. V lost 4 bases to trimming and J lost 0 bases, with 9 bases between them. Germline V gene sequence: CDR1 SQVTM, CDR2 ANQGSEA. Written as DNA, the CDR3 is TGCAGCGTTGCACGGGCTTCGAACACCGGGGAGCTGTTTTTT. Residues: CSVARASNTGELFF.

This clonotype was counted only a few times. Because it lacks the conserved phenylalanine or tryptophan at the end, this CDR3 is likely a read error. This rearrangement joins TRBV27 to TRBJ1-1; D may be TRBD1 (5 bases). Germline V gene sequence: CDR1 MNHEY, CDR2 SMNVEV (reference sequence). This CDR3 is 13 amino acids long. V was shortened by 3 bases and J by 7 bases, with 12 bases between the two germline ends. The CDR3 DNA is TGTGCCAGCAGTTTGGACCCGGGACTTGAAGCTTTCCTT. Protein product: CASSLDPGLEAFL.

The table lists this clonotype with many counts. The chain links TRBV6-6 to TRBJ2-7; D gene uncertain. The CDR3 covers 12 residues. CDR1 and CDR2 (germline): MNHNY, SVGAGI (reference sequence). The V and J ends lost 6 bases and 3 bases respectively, with 9 bases between them. The CDR3: CASSPPGYEQYF. The CDR3 DNA sequence: TGTGCCAGCAGCCCCCCCGGCTACGAGCAGTACTTC.

This clonotype was recorded at least ten times. The chain couples TRBV6-4 to TRBJ2-3; TRBD1 matches 7 bases. The CDR3 is 16 residues long. CDR1 is MRHNA and CDR2 is SNTAGT in the germline V gene. V gave up 5 bases and J gave up 2 bases; unmatched junction bases: 10. The CDR3 nucleotides read TGTGCCAGCAGTCCAACCGGGACAGACCCCACAGATACGCAGTATTTT. It yields the protein CASSPTGTDPTDTQYF.

This clonotype was counted at least ten times. This chain joins TRBV29-1 and TRBJ1-1; D is possibly TRBD1 (6 bases). The CDR3 has 13 amino acids. The germline V gene has CDR1 SQVTM and CDR2 ANQGSEA. The ends were cut back, 5 bases at V and 0 bases at J, with 10 bases in the middle. CDR3 in amino acids: CSVRQVLNTEAFF. CDR3 sequence (DNA): TGCAGCGTTAGACAGGTCCTGAACACTGAAGCTTTCTTT.

This clonotype showed up just a few times. The chain uses TRBV20-1 and TRBJ2-5; 9 bases are a match to TRBD2. This CDR3 is built from 20 residues. V trimming: 5 bases; J trimming: 4 bases; junction bases outside the gene matches: 26. The germline gives CDR1 DFQATT, CDR2 SNEGSKA (reference sequence). The CDR3 DNA is TGCAGTGCTCTACCCTTCCCGACTAGCGGTTCTTCCCCGAACGGAGAGACCCAGTACTTC. Residues: CSALPFPTSGSSPNGETQYF.

J is TRBJ2-5 and V is TRBV12-3 or TRBV12-4; 7 nucleotides match TRBD1. Unmatched junction bases numbered 16, after V lost 4 bases and J lost 5 bases. The CDR3 spans 17 residues. The DNA of the CDR3 is TGTGCCAGCAGTTCCCCGAGGGACAGCGATTCTAGGGAGACCCAGTACTTC. It encodes CASSSPRDSDSRETQYF.

This chain joins TRBV12-3 or TRBV12-4 and TRBJ2-2; tentative D call: TRBD1 (6 bases). V lost 5 bases and J lost 8, with 12 bases in between. The CDR3 runs 13 residues. CDR3: CASSQGPRGELFF. CDR3 nucleotides: TGTGCCAGCAGTCAGGGGCCTCGGGGGGAGCTGTTTTTT.

The table lists this clonotype with many counts. The genes are TRBV7-9 and TRBJ2-5, with 7 bases matching TRBD1. J gave up 2 bases and V 5 bases, and 8 bases lay outside the gene matches. Germline V lookup: CDR1 SEHNR, CDR2 FQNEAQ (reference sequence). The CDR3 is 15 residues long. Written as DNA, the CDR3 is TGTGCCAGCAGCCGTCATGGACAGGCTCAAGAGACCCAGTACTTC. It translates to CASSRHGQAQETQYF.

The rearrangement joins TRBV21-1 to TRBJ1-2; the D call in the table, TRBD1, was not verified against the DNA. TRBV21-1 corresponds to a pseudogene. This CDR3 has 15 residues. Here the CDR3 reads CASSPGAFINYGYTF. The DNA for the CDR3 is TGTGCCAGCAGCCCCGGGGCCTTTATTAACTATGGCTACACCTTC.

This clonotype was seen only a few times. The V and J genes are TRBV5-1 and TRBJ2-3, with 9 bases that match TRBD1. This CDR3 has 15 amino acids. Germline loops: CDR1 SGHRS, CDR2 YFSETQ. V trimming: 4 bases; J trimming: 5 bases; junction bases outside the gene matches: 8. The CDR3 bases are TGCGCCAGCAGCCCACTGACAGGGGGGGTAGATACGCAGTATTTT. It yields the protein CASSPLTGGVDTQYF.

This clonotype was counted a few times. The rearrangement joins TRBV19 to TRBJ2-5; D unresolved. The germline V and J ends were trimmed by 5 bases and 4 bases, with 11 bases remaining between them. This CDR3 has 13 residues. Germline CDR1 is LNHDA and CDR2 is SQIVND (reference sequence). CDR3 residues: CASSGSKGETQYF. In nucleotides, the CDR3 is TGTGCCAGTAGTGGTTCGAAGGGAGAGACCCAGTACTTC.

This clonotype has just a few counts. This chain connects TRBV20-1 to TRBJ1-5; D is uncertain. Trimming removed 3 bases from V and 0 bases from J, with 6 bases in between. Germline-derived CDR1 and CDR2 are DFQATT and SNEGSKA (reference sequence). This CDR3 has 13 amino acids. The CDR3 sequence is CSASTDSNQPQHF. The CDR3 DNA reads as TGCAGTGCTAGTACAGATAGCAATCAGCCCCAGCATTTT.

This clonotype was picked up many times. The V call is TRBV20-1, the J call TRBJ2-3, with TRBD1 identical over 7 bases. This CDR3 is 15 amino acids long. CDR1 is DFQATT and CDR2 is SNEGSKA in the germline V gene (reference sequence). CDR3 coding DNA: TGCAGCGGGTTTAGACCGGGACAGTTCACAGATACGCAGTATTTT. Residues: CSGFRPGQFTDTQYF.

This chain connects TRBV6-1 to TRBJ2-3, with 7 nucleotides matching TRBD2. This CDR3 comprises 15 residues. Germline lookup yields CDR1 MNHNS and CDR2 SASEGT. The J segment lost 0 bases and the V segment lost 6 bases, leaving 6 bases of the junction unmatched. CDR3 protein: CASRGGTVSTDTQYF. CDR3 coding DNA: TGTGCCAGCAGGGGAGGGACGGTCAGCACAGATACGCAGTATTTT.

This clonotype came up many times. The chain combines TRBV20-1 with TRBJ2-6; D is possibly TRBD2 (5 bases). This CDR3 has 15 amino acids. CDR1 is DFQATT, CDR2 SNEGSKA, per germline (reference sequence). The V end was cut by 1 base, the J end by 1 base, with 8 bases between. The CDR3 coding sequence is TGCAGTGCTAGAGCCGAGGGATCTGGGGCCAACGTCCTGACTTTC. Residues: CSARAEGSGANVLTF.

Only a few counts were recorded for this clonotype. V and J are TRBV5-1 and TRBJ2-5; D is unclear. This CDR3 spans 14 amino acids. Between the trimmed V and J ends, which lost 0 bases and 5 bases, there was a span of 11 bases. The germline CDR1 and CDR2 sequences are SGHRS and YFSETQ. CDR3 bases: TGCGCCAGCAGCTTGGACAGTACCCCGGAGACCCAGTACTTC. Protein sequence: CASSLDSTPETQYF.

This clonotype was seen a handful of times. The CDR3, as DNA: TGTGCCACCAGTGACGGGACTAGCGGCCAAGAGACCCAGTACTTC. Its translation: CATSDGTSGQETQYF. The J gene is TRBJ2-5, the V gene TRBV24-1; TRBD2 matches 11 bases. The germline V gene has CDR1 KGHDR and CDR2 SFDVKD. Trimming at V came to 4 bases and at J to 1 base, leaving 1 base not matched to a gene. The CDR3 spans 15 residues.

The chain links TRBV6-2 or TRBV6-3 to TRBJ1-2, with 7 bases matching TRBD1. This CDR3 comprises 14 residues. V was clipped by 5 bases and J by 2 bases; unmatched bases: 5. CDR1 and CDR2 from the germline V gene are MNHEY and SVGEGT. CDR3 in DNA: TGTGCCAGCAGTGGCCCGACAGGGAACTATGGCTACACCTTC. This translates into CASSGPTGNYGYTF.

V gene TRBV29-1 combines with J gene TRBJ1-2; 9 bases are a match to TRBD1. V was pared by 7 bases and J by 2 bases, with 8 bases of the junction left unmatched. Germline V gives CDR1 SQVTM, CDR2 ANQGSEA. CDR3 length: 14 amino acids. The CDR3 protein is CSATGGTGNYGYTF. For the CDR3, the DNA is TGCAGCGCTACTGGTGGGACAGGGAACTATGGCTACACCTTC.

CDR3 amino acids: CASNRDSDNTEAFF. The CDR3 coding sequence is TGTGCCAGCAATCGGGACAGCGATAACACTGAAGCTTTCTTT. The chain is built from TRBV12-3 or TRBV12-4 and TRBJ1-1; 7 nucleotides align to TRBD1. The V segment lost 7 bases and the J segment 2 bases; nucleotides outside the gene matches: 7. The CDR3 has 14 amino acids.

This clonotype has just a few counts. The rearrangement links TRBV7-9 to TRBJ2-6; unclear D gene. This CDR3 has 16 residues. From germline, CDR1 is SEHNR and CDR2 FQNEAQ (reference sequence). Trimming removed 5 bases from V and 4 bases from J, with 15 bases in between. The CDR3, as DNA: TGTGCCAGCAGCCCGAAAGGGAAGTCCGGGGCCAACGTCCTGACTTTC. As protein: CASSPKGKSGANVLTF.

This clonotype was seen at least ten times. This chain joins TRBV29-1 and TRBJ1-4; weak D call: TRBD1 (6 bases). The CDR3 runs to 13 residues. Per germline, CDR1 SQVTM and CDR2 ANQGSEA. V was pared by 7 bases and J by 4 bases, with 13 bases between. CDR3 amino acids: CSAGDNFNEKLFF. CDR3 bases: TGCAGCGCCGGGGACAACTTTAATGAAAAACTGTTTTTT.

This clonotype was found a few times. This chain uses TRBV4-2 with TRBJ2-7; 9 bases fit TRBD2. CDR3 size: 16 residues. The V and J ends lost 4 bases and 0 bases, in that order; junction bases with no gene match: 7. Germline assignment: CDR1 LGHNA and CDR2 YNFKEQ. CDR3 nucleotides: TGTGCCAGCAGCCCCCCAAGAGCGGGGGGCTCCTACGAGCAGTACTTC. Protein product: CASSPPRAGGSYEQYF.

This clonotype was seen only once. The V gene is TRBV5-1, the J gene TRBJ1-2; 12 bases are shared with TRBD1. Trimming at V came to 2 bases and at J to 6 bases, leaving 8 bases not matched to a gene. The CDR3 runs 16 residues. Per germline, CDR1 SGHRS and CDR2 YFSETQ. The DNA for the CDR3 is TGCGCCAGCAGCTTTGGAGGGACAGGGGGCTGGAATGGCTACACCTTC. As protein: CASSFGGTGGWNGYTF.

The chain joins TRBV24-1 to TRBJ2-5, with unresolved D. The germline V gene encodes CDR1 KGHDR and CDR2 SFDVKD. The CDR3 is 14 residues long. V lost 3 bases and J lost 4, with 11 bases in between. The CDR3 DNA reads as TGTGCCACCAGTGATATTCACAGAGGAGAGACCCAGTACTTC. This gives the protein CATSDIHRGETQYF.

This clonotype turned up a few times. This chain links TRBV7-6 with TRBJ1-5; a possible D gene is TRBD1 (6 bases). With 1 base removed from V and 6 bases from J, the gap between germline ends came to 16 bases. The CDR3 runs 16 residues. The V gene's germline CDR1 is SGHVS and CDR2 FNYEAQ. The CDR3 DNA sequence: TGTGCCAGCAGCTTAGTAGCAGGGGATGTTGGTCAGCCCCAGCATTTT. It yields the protein CASSLVAGDVGQPQHF.